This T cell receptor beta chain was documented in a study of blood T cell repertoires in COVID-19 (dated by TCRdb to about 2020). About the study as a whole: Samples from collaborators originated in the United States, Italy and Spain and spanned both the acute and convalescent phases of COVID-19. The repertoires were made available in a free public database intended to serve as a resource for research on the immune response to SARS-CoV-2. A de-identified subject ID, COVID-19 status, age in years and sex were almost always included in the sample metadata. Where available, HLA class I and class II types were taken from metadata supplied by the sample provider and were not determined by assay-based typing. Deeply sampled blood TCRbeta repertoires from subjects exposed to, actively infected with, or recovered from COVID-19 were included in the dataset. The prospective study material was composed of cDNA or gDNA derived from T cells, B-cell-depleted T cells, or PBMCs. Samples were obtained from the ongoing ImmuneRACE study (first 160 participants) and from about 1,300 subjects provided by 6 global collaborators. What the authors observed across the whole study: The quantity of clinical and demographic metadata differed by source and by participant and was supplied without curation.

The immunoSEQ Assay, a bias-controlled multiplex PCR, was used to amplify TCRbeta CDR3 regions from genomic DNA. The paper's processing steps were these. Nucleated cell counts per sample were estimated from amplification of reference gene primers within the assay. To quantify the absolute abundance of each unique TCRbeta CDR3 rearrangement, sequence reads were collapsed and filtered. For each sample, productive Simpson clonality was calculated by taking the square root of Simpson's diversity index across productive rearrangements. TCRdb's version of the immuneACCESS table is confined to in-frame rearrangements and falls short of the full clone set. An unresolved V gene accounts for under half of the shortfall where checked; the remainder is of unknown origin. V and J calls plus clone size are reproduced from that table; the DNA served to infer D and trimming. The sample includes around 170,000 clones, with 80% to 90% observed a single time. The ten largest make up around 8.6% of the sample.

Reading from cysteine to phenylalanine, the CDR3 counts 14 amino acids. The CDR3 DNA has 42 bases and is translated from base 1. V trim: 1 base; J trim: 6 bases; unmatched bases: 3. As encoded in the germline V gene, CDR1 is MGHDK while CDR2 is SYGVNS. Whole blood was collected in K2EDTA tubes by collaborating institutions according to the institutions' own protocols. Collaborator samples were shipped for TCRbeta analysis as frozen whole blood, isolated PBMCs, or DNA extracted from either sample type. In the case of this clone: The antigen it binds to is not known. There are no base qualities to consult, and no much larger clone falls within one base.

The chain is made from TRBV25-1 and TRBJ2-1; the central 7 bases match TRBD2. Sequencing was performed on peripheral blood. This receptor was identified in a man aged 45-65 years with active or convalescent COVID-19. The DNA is TGTGCCAGCAGTGAATCGGCTAGCGGCAATGAGCAGTTCTTC. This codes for CASSESASGNEQFF.